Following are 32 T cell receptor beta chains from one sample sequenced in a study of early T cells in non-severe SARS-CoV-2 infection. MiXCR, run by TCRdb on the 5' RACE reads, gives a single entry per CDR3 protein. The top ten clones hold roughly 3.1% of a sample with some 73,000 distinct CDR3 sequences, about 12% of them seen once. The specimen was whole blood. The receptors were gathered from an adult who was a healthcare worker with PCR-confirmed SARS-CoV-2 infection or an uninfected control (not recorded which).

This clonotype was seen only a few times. The CDR3 spells CATSDPYSPTAPGELFF. The DNA for the CDR3 is TGTGCCACCAGTGATCCTTATTCTCCGACAGCCCCCGGGGAGCTGTTTTTT. V is TRBV24-1 and J is TRBJ2-2; possible D gene TRBD1, 5 bases. V lost 3 bases and J 6 bases, leaving 19 bases between the germline ends. The CDR3 consists of 17 residues. From germline, CDR1 is KGHDR and CDR2 SFDVKD.

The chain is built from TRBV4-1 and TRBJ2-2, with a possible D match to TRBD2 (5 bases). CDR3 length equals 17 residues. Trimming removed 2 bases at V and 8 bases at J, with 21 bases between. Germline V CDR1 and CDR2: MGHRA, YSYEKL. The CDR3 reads CASSQIARTDSLGELFF. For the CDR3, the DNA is TGCGCCAGCAGCCAAATTGCACGGACGGACTCCTTGGGGGAGCTGTTTTTT.

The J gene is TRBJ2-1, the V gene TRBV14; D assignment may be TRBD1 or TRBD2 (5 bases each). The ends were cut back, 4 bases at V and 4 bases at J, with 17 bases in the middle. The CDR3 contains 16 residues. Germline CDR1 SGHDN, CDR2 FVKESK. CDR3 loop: CASSLRDPGPYNEQFF. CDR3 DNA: TGTGCCAGCAGCCTCAGGGACCCCGGGCCGTACAATGAGCAGTTCTTC.

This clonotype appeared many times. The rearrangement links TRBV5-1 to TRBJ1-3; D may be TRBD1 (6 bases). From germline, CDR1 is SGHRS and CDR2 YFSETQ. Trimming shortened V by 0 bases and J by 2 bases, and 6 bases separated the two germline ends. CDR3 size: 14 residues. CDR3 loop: CASSLDRAGNTIYF. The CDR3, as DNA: TGCGCCAGCAGCTTGGACAGGGCTGGAAACACCATATATTTT. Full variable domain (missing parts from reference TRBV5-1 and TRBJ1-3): KAGVTQTPRYLIKTRGQQVTLSCSPISGHRSVSWYQQTPGQGLQFLFEYFSETQRNKGNFPGRFSGRQFSNSRSEMNVSTLELGDSALYLCASSLDRAGNTIYFGEGSWLTVV.

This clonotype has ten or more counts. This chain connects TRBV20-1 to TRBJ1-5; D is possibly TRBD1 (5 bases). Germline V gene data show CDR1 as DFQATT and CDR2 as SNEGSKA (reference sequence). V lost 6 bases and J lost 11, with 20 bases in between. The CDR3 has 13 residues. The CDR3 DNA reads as TGCAGTGCCCTAGAAGACGGGGGACGGGCCCAGCATTTT. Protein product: CSALEDGGRAQHF.

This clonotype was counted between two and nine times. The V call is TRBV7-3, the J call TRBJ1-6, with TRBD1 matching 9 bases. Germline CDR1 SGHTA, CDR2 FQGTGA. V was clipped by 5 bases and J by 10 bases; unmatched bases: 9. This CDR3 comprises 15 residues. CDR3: CASSAWDRESSPLHF. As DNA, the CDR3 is TGTGCCAGCAGCGCCTGGGACAGGGAAAGCTCACCCCTCCACTTT.

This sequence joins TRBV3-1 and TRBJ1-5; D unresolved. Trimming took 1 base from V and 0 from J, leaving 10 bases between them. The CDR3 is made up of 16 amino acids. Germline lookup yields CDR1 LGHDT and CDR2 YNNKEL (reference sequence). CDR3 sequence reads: CASSQGILDSNQPQHF. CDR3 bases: TGTGCCAGCAGCCAAGGGATCCTTGATAGCAATCAGCCCCAGCATTTT. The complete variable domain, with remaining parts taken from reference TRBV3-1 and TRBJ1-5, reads DTAVSQTPKYLVTQMGNDKSIKCEQNLGHDTMYWYKQDSKKFLKIMFSYNNKELIINETVPNRFSPKSPDKAHLNLHINSLELGDSAVYFCASSQGILDSNQPQHFGDGTRLSIL.

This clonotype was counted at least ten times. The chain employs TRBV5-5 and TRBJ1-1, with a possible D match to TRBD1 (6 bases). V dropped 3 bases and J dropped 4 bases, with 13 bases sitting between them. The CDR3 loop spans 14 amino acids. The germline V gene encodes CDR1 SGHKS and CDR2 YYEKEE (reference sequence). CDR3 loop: CASSSLGRGTEAFF. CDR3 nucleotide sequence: TGTGCCAGCAGCTCTTTGGGCAGGGGCACTGAAGCTTTCTTT.

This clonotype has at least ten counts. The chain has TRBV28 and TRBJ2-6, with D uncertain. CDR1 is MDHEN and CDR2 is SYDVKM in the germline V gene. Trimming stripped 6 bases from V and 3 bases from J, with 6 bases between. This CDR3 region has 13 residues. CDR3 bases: TGTGCCAGCAGCTTAGATGGGGCCAACGTCCTGACTTTC. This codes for CASSLDGANVLTF.

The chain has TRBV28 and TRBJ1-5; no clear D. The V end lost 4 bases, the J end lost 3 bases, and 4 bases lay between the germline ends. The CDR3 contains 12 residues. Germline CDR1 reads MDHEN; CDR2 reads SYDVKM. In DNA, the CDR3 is TGTGCCAGCAGTTCTAACAATCAGCCCCAGCATTTT. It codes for CASSSNNQPQHF.

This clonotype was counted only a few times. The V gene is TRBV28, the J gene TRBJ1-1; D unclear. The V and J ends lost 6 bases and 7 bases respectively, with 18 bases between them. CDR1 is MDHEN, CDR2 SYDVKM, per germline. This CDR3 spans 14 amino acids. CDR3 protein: CASSSLRQVIEAFF. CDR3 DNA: TGTGCCAGCAGCAGTTTACGGCAGGTGATTGAAGCTTTCTTT.

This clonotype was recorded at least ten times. The CDR3 region is CASSPRTGTGADGYTF. Here the CDR3 DNA reads TGTGCCAGCTCACCACGAACCGGGACAGGGGCGGATGGCTACACCTTC. The chain carries TRBV18 and TRBJ1-2, with 10 bases lining up with TRBD1. J gave up 6 bases and V 1 base, and 8 bases lay outside the gene matches. In germline, CDR1 is KGHSH, CDR2 LQKENI. This CDR3 region has 16 residues.

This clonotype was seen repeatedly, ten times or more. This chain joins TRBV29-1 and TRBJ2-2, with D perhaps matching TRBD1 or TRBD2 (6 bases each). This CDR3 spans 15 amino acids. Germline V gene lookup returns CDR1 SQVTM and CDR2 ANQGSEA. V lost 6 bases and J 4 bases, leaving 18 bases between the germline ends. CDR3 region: CSVPRAEGVTGELFF. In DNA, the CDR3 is TGCAGCGTCCCGCGGGCGGAGGGGGTCACCGGGGAGCTGTTTTTT.

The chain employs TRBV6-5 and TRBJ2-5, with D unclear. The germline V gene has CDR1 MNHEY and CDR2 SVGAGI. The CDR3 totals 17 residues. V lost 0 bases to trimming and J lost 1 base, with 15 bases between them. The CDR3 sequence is CASSYSEEGSFQETQYF. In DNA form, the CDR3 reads TGTGCCAGCAGTTACTCCGAAGAAGGATCTTTCCAAGAGACCCAGTACTTC.

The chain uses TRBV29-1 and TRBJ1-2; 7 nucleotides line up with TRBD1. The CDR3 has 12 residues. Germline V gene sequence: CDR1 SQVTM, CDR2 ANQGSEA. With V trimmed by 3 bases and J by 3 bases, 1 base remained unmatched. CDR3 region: CSVDDRDYGYTF. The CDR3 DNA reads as TGCAGCGTTGACGACAGGGACTATGGCTACACCTTC.

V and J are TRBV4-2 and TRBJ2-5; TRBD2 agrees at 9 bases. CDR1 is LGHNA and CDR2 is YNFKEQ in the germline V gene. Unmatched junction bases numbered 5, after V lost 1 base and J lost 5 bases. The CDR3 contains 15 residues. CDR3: CASSQAASGTETQYF. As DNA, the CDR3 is TGTGCCAGCAGCCAAGCGGCTAGCGGGACCGAGACCCAGTACTTC.

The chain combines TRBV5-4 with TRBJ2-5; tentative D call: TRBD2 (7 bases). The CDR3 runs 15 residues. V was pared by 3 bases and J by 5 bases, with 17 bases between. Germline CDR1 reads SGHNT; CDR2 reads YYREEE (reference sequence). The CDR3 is CASSWGGRGGETQYF. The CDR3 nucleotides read TGTGCCAGCAGCTGGGGCGGCAGGGGAGGGGAGACCCAGTACTTC.

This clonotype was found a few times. The CDR3 DNA sequence: TGTGCCAGCAGAGAGCCCCAAGAGACCCAGTACTTC. Residues: CASREPQETQYF. The chain couples TRBV11-2 to TRBJ2-5; D is unclear. The CDR3 is 12 amino acids. Per the germline V gene, CDR1 is SGHAT and CDR2 is FQNNGV. V was cut by 6 bases and J by 1 base, with 6 bases left in between. The full variable domain, in which reference TRBV11-2 and TRBJ2-5 provide the parts outside the CDR3, is EAGVAQSPRYKIIEKRQSVAFWCNPISGHATLYWYQQILGQGPKLLIQFQNNGVVDDSQLPKDRFSAERLKGVDSTLKIQPAKLEDSAVYLCASREPQETQYFGPGTRLLVL.

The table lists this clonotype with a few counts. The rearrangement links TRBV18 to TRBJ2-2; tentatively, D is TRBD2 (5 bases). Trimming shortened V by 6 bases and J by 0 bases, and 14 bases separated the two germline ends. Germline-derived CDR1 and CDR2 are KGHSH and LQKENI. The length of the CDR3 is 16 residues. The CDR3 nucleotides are TGTGCCAGCTCCCGTCGCGAGGGAGCGAACACCGGGGAGCTGTTTTTT. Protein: CASSRREGANTGELFF.

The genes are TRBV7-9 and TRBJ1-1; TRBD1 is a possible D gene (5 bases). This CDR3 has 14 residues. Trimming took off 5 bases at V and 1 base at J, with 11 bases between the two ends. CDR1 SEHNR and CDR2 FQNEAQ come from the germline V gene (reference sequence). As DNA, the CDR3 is TGTGCCAGCAGCATCAGGACACGGAACACTGAAGCTTTCTTT. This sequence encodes CASSIRTRNTEAFF.

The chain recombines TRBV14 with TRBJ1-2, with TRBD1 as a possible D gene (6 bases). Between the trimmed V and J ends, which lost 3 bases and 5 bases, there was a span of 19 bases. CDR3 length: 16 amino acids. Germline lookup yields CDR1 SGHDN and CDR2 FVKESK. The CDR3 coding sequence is TGTGCCAGCAGCCAGGGGAGGGGGACCCCTGGATATGGCTACACCTTC. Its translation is CASSQGRGTPGYGYTF. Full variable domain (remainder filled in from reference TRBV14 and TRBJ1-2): EAGVTQFPSHSVIEKGQTVTLRCDPISGHDNLYWYRRVMGKEIKFLLHFVKESKQDESGMPNNRFLAERTGGTYSTLKVQPAELEDSGVYFCASSQGRGTPGYGYTFGSGTRLTVV.

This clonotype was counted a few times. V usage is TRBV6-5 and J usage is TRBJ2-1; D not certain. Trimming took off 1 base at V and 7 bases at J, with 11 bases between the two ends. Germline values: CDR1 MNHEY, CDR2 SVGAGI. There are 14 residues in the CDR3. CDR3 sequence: CASSYFDSLNEQFF. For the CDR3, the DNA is TGTGCCAGCAGTTACTTTGACTCCTTGAATGAGCAGTTCTTC.

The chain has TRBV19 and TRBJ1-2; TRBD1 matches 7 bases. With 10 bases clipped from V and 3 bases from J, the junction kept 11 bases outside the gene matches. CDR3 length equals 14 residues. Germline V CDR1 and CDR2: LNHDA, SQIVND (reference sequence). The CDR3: CATVERGGDYGYTF. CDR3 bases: TGTGCCACCGTCGAGCGAGGGGGCGACTATGGCTACACCTTC.

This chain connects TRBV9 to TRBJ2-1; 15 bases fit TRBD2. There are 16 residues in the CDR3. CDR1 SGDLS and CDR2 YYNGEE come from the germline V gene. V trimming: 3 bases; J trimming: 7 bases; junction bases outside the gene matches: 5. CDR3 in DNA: TGTGCCAGCAGCGGATCCGGGACTAGCGGGAGGAATGAGCAGTTCTTC. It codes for CASSGSGTSGRNEQFF.

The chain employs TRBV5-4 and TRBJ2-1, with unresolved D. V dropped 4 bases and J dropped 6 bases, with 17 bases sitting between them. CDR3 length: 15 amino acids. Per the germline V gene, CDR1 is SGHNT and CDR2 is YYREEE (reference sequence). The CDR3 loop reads CASSRGPDNFNEQFF. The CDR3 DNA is TGTGCCAGCAGCCGCGGACCGGATAACTTCAATGAGCAGTTCTTC.

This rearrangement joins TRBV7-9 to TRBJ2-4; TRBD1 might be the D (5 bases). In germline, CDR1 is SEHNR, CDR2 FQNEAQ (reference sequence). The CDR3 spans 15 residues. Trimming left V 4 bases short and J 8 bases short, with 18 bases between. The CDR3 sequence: CASSSFQGSADIQYF. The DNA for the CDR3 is TGTGCCAGCAGCTCCTTTCAGGGTTCGGCAGACATTCAGTACTTC.

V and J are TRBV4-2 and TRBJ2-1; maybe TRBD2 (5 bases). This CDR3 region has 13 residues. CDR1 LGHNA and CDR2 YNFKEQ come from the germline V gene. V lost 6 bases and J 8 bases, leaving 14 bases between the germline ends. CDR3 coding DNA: TGTGCCAGCAGTCCTGGAGGAGCATATGAGCAGTTCTTC. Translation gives CASSPGGAYEQFF.

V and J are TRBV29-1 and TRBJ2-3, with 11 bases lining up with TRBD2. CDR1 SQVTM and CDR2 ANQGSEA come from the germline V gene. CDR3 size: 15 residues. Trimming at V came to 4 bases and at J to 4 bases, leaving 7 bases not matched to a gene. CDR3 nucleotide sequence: TGCAGCGTTGGGGCCCCGGGACTAGCGGCAGATACGCAGTATTTT. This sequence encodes CSVGAPGLAADTQYF.

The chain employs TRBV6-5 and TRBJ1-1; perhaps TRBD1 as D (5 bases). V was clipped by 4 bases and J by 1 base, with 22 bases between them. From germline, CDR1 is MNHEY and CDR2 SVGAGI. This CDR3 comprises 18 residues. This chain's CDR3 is CASSSPPGLGIRNTEAFF. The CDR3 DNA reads TGTGCCAGCAGTTCCCCCCCGGGACTGGGGATAAGGAACACTGAAGCTTTCTTT.

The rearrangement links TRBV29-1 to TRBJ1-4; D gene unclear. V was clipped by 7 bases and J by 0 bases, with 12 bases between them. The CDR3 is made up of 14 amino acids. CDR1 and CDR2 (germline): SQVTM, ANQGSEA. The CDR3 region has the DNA TGCAGCGGCTGTGTCGGGGCAACTAATGAAAAACTGTTTTTT. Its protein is CSGCVGATNEKLFF.

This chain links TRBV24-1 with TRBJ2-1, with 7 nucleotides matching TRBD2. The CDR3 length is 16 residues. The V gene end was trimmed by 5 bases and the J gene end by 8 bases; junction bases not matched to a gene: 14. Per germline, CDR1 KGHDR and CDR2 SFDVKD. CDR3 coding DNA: TGTGCCACCAGTGGGCGGGACTACCTACGGGTCGATGAGCAGTTCTTC. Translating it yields CATSGRDYLRVDEQFF.

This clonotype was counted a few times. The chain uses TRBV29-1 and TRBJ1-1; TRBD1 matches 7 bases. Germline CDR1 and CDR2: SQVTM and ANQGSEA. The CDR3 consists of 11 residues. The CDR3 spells CSSRQGPGAFF. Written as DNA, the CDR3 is TGCAGTAGCCGACAGGGTCCCGGGGCTTTCTTT.